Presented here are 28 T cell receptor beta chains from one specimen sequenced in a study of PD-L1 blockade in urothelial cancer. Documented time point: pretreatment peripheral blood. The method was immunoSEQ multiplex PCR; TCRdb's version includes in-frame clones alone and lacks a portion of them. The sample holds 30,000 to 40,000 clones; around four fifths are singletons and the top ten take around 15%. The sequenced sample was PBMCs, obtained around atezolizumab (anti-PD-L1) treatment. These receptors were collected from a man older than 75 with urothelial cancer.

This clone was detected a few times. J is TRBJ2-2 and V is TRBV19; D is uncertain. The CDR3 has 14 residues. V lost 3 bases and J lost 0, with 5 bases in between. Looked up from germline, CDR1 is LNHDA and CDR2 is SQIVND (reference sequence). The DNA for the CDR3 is TGTGCCAGTAGTATTGCAGCGAACACCGGGGAGCTGTTTTTT. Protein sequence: CASSIAANTGELFF.

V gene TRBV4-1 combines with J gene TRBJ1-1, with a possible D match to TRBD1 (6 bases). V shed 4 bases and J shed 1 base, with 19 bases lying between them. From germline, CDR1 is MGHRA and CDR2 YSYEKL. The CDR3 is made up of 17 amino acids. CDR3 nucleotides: TGCGCCAGCAGCCCAGTAGGCACAGGGAAAAGGAACACTGAAGCTTTCTTT. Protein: CASSPVGTGKRNTEAFF.

The CDR3 sequence is CASSQDRYQETQYF. The DNA for the CDR3 is TGTGCCAGCAGCCAAGACAGGTACCAAGAGACCCAGTACTTC. The chain uses TRBV14 and TRBJ2-5, with no clear D. With 0 bases removed from V and 0 bases from J, the gap between germline ends came to 5 bases. This CDR3 comprises 14 residues. Germline CDR1 SGHDN, CDR2 FVKESK.

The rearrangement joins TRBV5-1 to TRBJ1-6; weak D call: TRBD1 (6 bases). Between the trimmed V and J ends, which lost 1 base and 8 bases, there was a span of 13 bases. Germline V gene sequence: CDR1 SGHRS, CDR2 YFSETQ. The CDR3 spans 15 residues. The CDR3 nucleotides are TGCGCCAGCAGCTTGTTAGTCAGGGGTTATTCACCCCTCCACTTT. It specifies CASSLLVRGYSPLHF.

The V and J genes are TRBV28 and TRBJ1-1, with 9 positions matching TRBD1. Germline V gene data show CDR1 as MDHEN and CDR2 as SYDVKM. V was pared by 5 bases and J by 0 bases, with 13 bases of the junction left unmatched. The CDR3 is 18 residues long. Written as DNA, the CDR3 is TGTGCCAGCAGTCCAACGACAGGGGGGAGGATTATGAACACTGAAGCTTTCTTT. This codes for CASSPTTGGRIMNTEAFF.

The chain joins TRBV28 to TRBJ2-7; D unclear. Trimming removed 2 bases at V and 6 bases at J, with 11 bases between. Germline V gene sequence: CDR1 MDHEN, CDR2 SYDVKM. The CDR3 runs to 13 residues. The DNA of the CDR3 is TGTGCCAGCAGTTTAAGGAGTCCCCCCGAGCAGTACTTC. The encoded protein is CASSLRSPPEQYF.

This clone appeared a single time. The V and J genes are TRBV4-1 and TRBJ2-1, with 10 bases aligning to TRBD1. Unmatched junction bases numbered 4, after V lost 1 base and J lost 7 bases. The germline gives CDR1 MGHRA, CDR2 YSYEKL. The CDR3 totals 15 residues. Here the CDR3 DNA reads TGCGCCAGCAGCCAAGGTCGGGACAGGGGTAATGAGCAGTTCTTC. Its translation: CASSQGRDRGNEQFF.

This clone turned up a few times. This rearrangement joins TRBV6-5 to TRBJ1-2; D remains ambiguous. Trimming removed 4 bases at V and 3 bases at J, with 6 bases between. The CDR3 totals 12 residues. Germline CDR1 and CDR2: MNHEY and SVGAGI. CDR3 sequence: CASSSVDYGYTF. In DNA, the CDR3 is TGTGCCAGCAGTTCGGTAGACTATGGCTACACCTTC.

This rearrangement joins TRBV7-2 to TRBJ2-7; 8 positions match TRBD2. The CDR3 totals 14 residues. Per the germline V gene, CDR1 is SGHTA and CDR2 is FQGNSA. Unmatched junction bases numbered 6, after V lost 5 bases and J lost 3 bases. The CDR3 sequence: CASSVTGTSYEQYF. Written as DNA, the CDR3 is TGTGCCAGCAGCGTCACCGGGACTAGCTACGAGCAGTACTTC.

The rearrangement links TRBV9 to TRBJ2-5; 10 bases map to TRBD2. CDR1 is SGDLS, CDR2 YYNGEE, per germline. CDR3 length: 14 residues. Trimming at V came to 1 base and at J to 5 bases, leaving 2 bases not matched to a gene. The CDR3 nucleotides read TGTGCCAGCAGCGTACTAGCGGGAGTGGAGACCCAGTACTTC. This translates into CASSVLAGVETQYF.

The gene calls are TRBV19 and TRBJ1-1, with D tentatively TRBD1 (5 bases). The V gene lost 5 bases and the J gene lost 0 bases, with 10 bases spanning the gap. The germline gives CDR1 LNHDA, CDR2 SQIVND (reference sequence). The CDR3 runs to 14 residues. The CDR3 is CASSLGHVNTEAFF. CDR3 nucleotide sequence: TGTGCCAGTAGTTTGGGGCACGTGAACACTGAAGCTTTCTTT.

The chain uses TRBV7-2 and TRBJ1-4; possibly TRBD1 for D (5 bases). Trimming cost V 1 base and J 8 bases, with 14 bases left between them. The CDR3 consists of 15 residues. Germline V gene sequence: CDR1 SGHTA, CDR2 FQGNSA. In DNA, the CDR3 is TGTGCCAGCAGCTTAGGCGACAGAGGACTAGAAAAACTGTTTTTT. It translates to CASSLGDRGLEKLFF.

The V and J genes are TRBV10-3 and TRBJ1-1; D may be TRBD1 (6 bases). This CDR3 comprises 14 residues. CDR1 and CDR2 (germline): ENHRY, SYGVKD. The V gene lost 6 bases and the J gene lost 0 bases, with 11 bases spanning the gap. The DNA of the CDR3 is TGTGCCATCAGGAACCGACAGGTGAACACTGAAGCTTTCTTT. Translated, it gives CAIRNRQVNTEAFF.

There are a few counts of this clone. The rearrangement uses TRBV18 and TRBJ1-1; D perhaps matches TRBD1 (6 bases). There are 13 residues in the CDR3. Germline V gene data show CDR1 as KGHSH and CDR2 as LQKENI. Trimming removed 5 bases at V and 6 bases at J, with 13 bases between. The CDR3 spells CASSRVGTPEAFF. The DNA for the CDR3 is TGTGCCAGCTCAAGGGTCGGGACACCTGAAGCTTTCTTT.

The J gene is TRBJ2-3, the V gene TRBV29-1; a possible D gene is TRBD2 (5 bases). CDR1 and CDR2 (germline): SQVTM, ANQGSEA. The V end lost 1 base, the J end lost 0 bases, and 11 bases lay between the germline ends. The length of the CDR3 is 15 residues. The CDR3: CSVEARDMSTDTQYF. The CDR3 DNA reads TGCAGCGTTGAAGCACGGGATATGAGCACAGATACGCAGTATTTT.

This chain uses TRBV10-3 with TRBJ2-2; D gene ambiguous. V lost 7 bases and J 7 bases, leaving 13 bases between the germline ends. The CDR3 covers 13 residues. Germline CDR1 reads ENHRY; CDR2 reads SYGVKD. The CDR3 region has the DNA TGTGCCATCACCCCGTCCGGCGGCGGGGAGCTGTTTTTT. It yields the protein CAITPSGGGELFF.

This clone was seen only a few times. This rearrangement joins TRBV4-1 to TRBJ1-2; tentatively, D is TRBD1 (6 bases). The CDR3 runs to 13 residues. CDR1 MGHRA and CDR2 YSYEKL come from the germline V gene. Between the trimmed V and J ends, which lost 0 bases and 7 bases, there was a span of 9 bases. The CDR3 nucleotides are TGCGCCAGCAGCCAAGAACAGGGTGGTGGCTACACCTTC. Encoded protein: CASSQEQGGGYTF.

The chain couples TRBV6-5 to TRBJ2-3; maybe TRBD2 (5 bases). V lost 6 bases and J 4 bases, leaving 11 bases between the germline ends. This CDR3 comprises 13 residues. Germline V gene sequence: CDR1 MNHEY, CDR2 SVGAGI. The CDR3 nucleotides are TGTGCCAGCAGACAACTAGGCGCAGATACGCAGTATTTT. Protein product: CASRQLGADTQYF.

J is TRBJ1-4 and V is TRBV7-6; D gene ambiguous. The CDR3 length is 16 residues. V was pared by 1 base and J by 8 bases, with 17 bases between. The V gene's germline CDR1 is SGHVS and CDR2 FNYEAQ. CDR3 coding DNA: TGTGCCAGCAGCTTAGTTGACCAAGGAAAGAGGGAAAAACTGTTTTTT. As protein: CASSLVDQGKREKLFF. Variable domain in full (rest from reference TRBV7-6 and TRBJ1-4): GAGVSQSPRYKVTKRGQDVALRCDPISGHVSLYWYRQALGQGPEFLTYFNYEAQQDKSGLPNDRFSAERPEGSISTLTIQRTEQRDSAMYRCASSLVDQGKREKLFFGSGTQLSVL.

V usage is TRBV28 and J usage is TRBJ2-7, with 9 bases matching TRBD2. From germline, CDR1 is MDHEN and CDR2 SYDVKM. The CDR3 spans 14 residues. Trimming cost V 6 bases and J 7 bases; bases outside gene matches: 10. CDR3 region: CASRMREGHREQYF. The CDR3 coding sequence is TGTGCCAGCAGAATGCGGGAGGGCCACCGGGAGCAGTACTTC.

For the CDR3, the DNA is TGTGCCAGCAGCCGACAGGGATCTAATGAAAAACTGTTTTTT. As protein: CASSRQGSNEKLFF. J is TRBJ1-4 and V is TRBV7-2, with 7 bases fitting TRBD1. Germline V gene lookup returns CDR1 SGHTA and CDR2 FQGNSA. The CDR3 is 14 residues long. The V and J ends lost 5 bases and 3 bases, in that order; junction bases with no gene match: 3.

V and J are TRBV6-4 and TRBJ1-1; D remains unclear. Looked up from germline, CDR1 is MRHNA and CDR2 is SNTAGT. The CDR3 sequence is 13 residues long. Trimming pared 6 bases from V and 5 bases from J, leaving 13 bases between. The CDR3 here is CASSQEEGTEAFF. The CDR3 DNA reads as TGTGCCAGCAGCCAGGAGGAGGGAACTGAAGCTTTCTTT.

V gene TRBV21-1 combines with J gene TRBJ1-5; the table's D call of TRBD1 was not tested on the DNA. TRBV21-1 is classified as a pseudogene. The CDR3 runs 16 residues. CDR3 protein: CASSKAKGGWSQPQHF. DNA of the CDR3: TGTGCCAGCAGCAAAGCGAAAGGGGGTTGGAGTCAGCCCCAGCATTTT.

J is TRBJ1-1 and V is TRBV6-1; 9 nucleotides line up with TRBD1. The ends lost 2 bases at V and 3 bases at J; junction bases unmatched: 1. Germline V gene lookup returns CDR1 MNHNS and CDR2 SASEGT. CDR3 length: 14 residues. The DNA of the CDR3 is TGTGCCAGCAGTGAACGGGACAGGGACACTGAAGCTTTCTTT. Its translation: CASSERDRDTEAFF.

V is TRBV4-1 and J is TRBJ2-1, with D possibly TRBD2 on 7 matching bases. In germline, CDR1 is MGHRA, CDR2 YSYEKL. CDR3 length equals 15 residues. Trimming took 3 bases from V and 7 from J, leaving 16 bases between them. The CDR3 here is CASSHPGGAGNEQFF. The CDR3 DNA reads TGCGCCAGCAGCCATCCTGGGGGGGCGGGGAATGAGCAGTTCTTC.

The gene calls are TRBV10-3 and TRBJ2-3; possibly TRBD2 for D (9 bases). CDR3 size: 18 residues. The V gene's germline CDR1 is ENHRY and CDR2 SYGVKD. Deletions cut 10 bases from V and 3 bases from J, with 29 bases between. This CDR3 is CARKDRVSGRIGTDTQYF. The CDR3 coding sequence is TGTGCCAGGAAGGACAGGGTGAGCGGGAGGATAGGGACAGATACGCAGTATTTT.

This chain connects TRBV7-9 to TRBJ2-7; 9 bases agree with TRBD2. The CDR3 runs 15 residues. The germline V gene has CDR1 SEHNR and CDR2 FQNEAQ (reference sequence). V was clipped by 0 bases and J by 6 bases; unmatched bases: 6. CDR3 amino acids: CASSLAAGGPGEQYF. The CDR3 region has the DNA TGTGCCAGCAGCTTAGCTGCGGGAGGGCCGGGCGAGCAGTACTTC.

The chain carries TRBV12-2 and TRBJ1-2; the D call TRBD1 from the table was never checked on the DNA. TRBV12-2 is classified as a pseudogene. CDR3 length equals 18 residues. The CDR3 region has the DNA TGTGCAAGTCGCTTAGGGATAGGACAGGGAAAAGATTACTATGGCTACACCTTC. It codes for CASRLGIGQGKDYYGYTF.